This is a list of T cell receptor beta chains from one sample in a study of blood T cell repertoires in COVID-19. Assay: immunoSEQ multiplex PCR; the TCRdb copy retains only in-frame clones and omits some. The data show some 320,000 clones, roughly 86% seen once. Specimen: peripheral blood. These receptors were taken from a woman aged 45 to 65 who had recovered from COVID-19. Each CDR3 is given with its conserved first and last residue. Each record gives: J gene, clone size, V gene, D gene, CDR3 protein, CDR3 DNA. The D gene is left open where the match is weak. Size tells how often a clone was seen (once, few, many) or the class of an expanded clone, and some rows leave it out.

J gene: TRBJ1-1; clone size: -; V gene: TRBV6-5; D gene: -; CDR3 protein: CASAQGYGTEAFF; CDR3 DNA: TGTGCCAGCGCTCAGGGTTATGGCACTGAAGCTTTCTTT
J gene: TRBJ2-1; clone size: -; V gene: TRBV29-1; D gene: -; CDR3 protein: CSVSTYNEQFF; CDR3 DNA: TGCAGCGTTTCCACCTACAATGAGCAGTTCTTC
J gene: TRBJ1-1; clone size: -; V gene: TRBV30; D gene: TRBD1; CDR3 protein: CAWSQTGTGALRAFF; CDR3 DNA: TGTGCCTGGAGTCAAACCGGGACAGGAGCCCTTCGAGCTTTCTTT
J gene: TRBJ2-1; clone size: -; V gene: TRBV3-1/TRBV3-2; D gene: -; CDR3 protein: CASSPGIAPNEQFF; CDR3 DNA: TGTGCCAGCAGCCCCGGGATTGCTCCGAATGAGCAGTTCTTC
J gene: TRBJ1-6; clone size: once; V gene: TRBV4-3; D gene: -; CDR3 protein: CASSQDLGRGGSPLHF; CDR3 DNA: TGCGCCAGCAGCCAAGATTTAGGCAGGGGTGGATCACCCCTCCACTTT
J gene: TRBJ2-1; clone size: -; V gene: TRBV30; D gene: TRBD2; CDR3 protein: CAWRGGRDNEQFF; CDR3 DNA: TGTGCCTGGAGAGGCGGGAGGGACAATGAGCAGTTCTTC
J gene: TRBJ2-5; clone size: once; V gene: TRBV12-5; D gene: TRBD1; CDR3 protein: CASGLETGDRETQYF; CDR3 DNA: TGTGCTAGTGGTTTGGAAACAGGGGATAGAGAGACCCAGTACTTC
J gene: TRBJ2-2; clone size: -; V gene: TRBV7-6; D gene: TRBD2; CDR3 protein: CASSLAGRADTGELFF; CDR3 DNA: TGTGCCAGCAGCTTAGCCGGGAGGGCGGACACCGGGGAGCTGTTTTTT
J gene: TRBJ1-2; clone size: once; V gene: TRBV2; D gene: -; CDR3 protein: CASSEGRGTGGYTF; CDR3 DNA: TGTGCCAGCAGTGAAGGCCGGGGGACGGGAGGCTACACCTTC
J gene: TRBJ2-7; clone size: -; V gene: TRBV4-3; D gene: TRBD2; CDR3 protein: CASSPQTSASYEQYF; CDR3 DNA: TGCGCCAGCAGCCCTCAGACTAGCGCCTCATACGAGCAGTACTTC
J gene: TRBJ1-2; clone size: -; V gene: TRBV4-1; D gene: TRBD1; CDR3 protein: CASSQTGDGYTF; CDR3 DNA: TGCGCCAGCAGCCAGACAGGGGATGGCTACACCTTC
J gene: TRBJ1-1; clone size: -; V gene: TRBV12-3/TRBV12-4; D gene: -; CDR3 protein: CASSFKRYQEAFF; CDR3 DNA: TGTGCCAGCAGTTTTAAGAGGTATCAGGAAGCTTTCTTT
J gene: TRBJ1-4; clone size: many; V gene: TRBV6-5; D gene: -; CDR3 protein: CASSLRQGGEKLFF; CDR3 DNA: TGTGCCAGCAGTTTGAGGCAGGGTGGGGAAAAACTGTTTTTT
J gene: TRBJ2-7; clone size: -; V gene: TRBV5-1; D gene: -; CDR3 protein: CASSLGGSPDFYEQYF; CDR3 DNA: TGCGCCAGCAGCTTGGGAGGCTCCCCCGACTTCTACGAGCAGTACTTC
J gene: TRBJ2-5; clone size: -; V gene: TRBV6-2/TRBV6-3; D gene: TRBD1; CDR3 protein: CASSPSQGFGETQYF; CDR3 DNA: TGTGCCAGCAGTCCGTCACAGGGGTTCGGAGAGACCCAGTACTTC
J gene: TRBJ1-4; clone size: -; V gene: TRBV10-3; D gene: -; CDR3 protein: CAISEDRTNEKLFF; CDR3 DNA: TGTGCCATCAGTGAGGACAGGACTAATGAAAAACTGTTTTTT
J gene: TRBJ1-2; clone size: -; V gene: TRBV19; D gene: TRBD1; CDR3 protein: CASSTRDRDVGYTF; CDR3 DNA: TGTGCCAGTAGTACCCGGGACAGGGATGTTGGCTACACCTTC